These 30 T cell receptor beta chains came from one sample sequenced in a study of OX40 agonist ivuxolimab in advanced cancers. Measured with immunoSEQ multiplex PCR; TCRdb has only the in-frame clones, and not every one. Here the sample spans 70,000 to 90,000 clones, about 89% being singletons. The specimen was CD4+ or CD8+ T cells sorted from blood, collected in a trial of the OX40 agonist ivuxolimab. The origin of the receptors is an adult with an advanced solid tumor such as melanoma, head and neck, liver or kidney cancer.

The chain is built from TRBV11-2 and TRBJ2-7; TRBD2 matches at 9 bases. V shed 4 bases, J shed 0 bases, and the junction held 13 bases outside the gene matches. The CDR3 length is 18 residues. CDR1 and CDR2 from the germline V gene are SGHAT and FQNNGV. For the CDR3, the DNA is TGTGCCAGCAGCTCCGTCCGGGCTAGCGGGAAGAGCTCCTACGAGCAGTACTTC. It is translated as CASSSVRASGKSSYEQYF. The full variable domain, rest sourced from reference TRBV11-2 and TRBJ2-7, is EAGVAQSPRYKIIEKRQSVAFWCNPISGHATLYWYQQILGQGPKLLIQFQNNGVVDDSQLPKDRFSAERLKGVDSTLKIQPAKLEDSAVYLCASSSVRASGKSSYEQYFGPGTRLTVT.

The rearrangement uses TRBV6-5 and TRBJ1-2, with D hard to call. The CDR3 is 15 amino acids. CDR1 is MNHEY and CDR2 is SVGAGI in the germline V gene. Trimming removed 0 bases from V and 3 bases from J, with 11 bases in between. CDR3 coding DNA: TGTGCCAGCAGTTACTCGCTGCCCTCCGACTATGGCTACACCTTC. It is translated as CASSYSLPSDYGYTF.

The chain has TRBV6-6 and TRBJ1-1, with a weak D call TRBD1 (6 bases). This CDR3 contains 14 residues. The germline V and J ends were trimmed by 7 bases and 5 bases, with 17 bases remaining between them. The V gene's germline CDR1 is MNHNY and CDR2 SVGAGI (reference sequence). The CDR3: CASTPSQGSTEAFF. CDR3 coding DNA: TGTGCCAGCACCCCATCCCAGGGGTCAACTGAAGCTTTCTTT.

CDR3 sequence: CASSWTSGSSGANVLTF. Written as DNA, the CDR3 is TGCGCCAGCAGCTGGACTAGCGGGAGTTCTGGGGCCAACGTCCTGACTTTC. This chain uses TRBV5-1 with TRBJ2-6; the match to TRBD2 covers 13 bases. The germline CDR1 and CDR2 sequences are SGHRS and YFSETQ. V lost 3 bases, J lost 1 base, and 1 base stayed unmatched. The CDR3 covers 17 residues.

The chain has TRBV5-1 and TRBJ2-1; 15 bases match TRBD2. The CDR3 loop spans 17 amino acids. Germline V gives CDR1 SGHRS, CDR2 YFSETQ. J was trimmed by 3 bases and V by 4 bases; bases with no gene match: 5. This CDR3 is CASSPGTSGRIYNEQFF. The CDR3 bases are TGCGCCAGCAGCCCCGGGACTAGCGGGAGGATCTACAATGAGCAGTTCTTC.

This clone was detected once. This chain links TRBV11-3 with TRBJ2-7; 10 bases are a match to TRBD2. Germline values: CDR1 SGHNT, CDR2 YENEEA. The CDR3 consists of 16 residues. V shed 5 bases, J shed 5 bases, and the junction held 12 bases outside the gene matches. CDR3 coding DNA: TGTGCCAGCAGCCCCCGGACTAGCGGAAGAGGAGACGAGCAGTACTTC. Its translation is CASSPRTSGRGDEQYF.

The chain uses TRBV27 and TRBJ2-5, with no clear D. V was trimmed by 8 bases and J by 2 bases, leaving 18 bases between them. Germline V gene sequence: CDR1 MNHEY, CDR2 SMNVEV (reference sequence). The CDR3 consists of 15 residues. In nucleotides, the CDR3 is TGTGCCAGCGTCCGGAGTTACGGCCGTCAAGAGACCCAGTACTTC. Translated: CASVRSYGRQETQYF.

This rearrangement joins TRBV5-4 to TRBJ2-5; D is perhaps TRBD1 (8 bases). Trimming removed 6 bases at V and 4 bases at J, with 16 bases between. The CDR3 covers 14 residues. Germline V lookup: CDR1 SGHNT, CDR2 YYREEE (reference sequence). CDR3 protein: CASTGNRGGETQYF. CDR3 DNA sequence: TGTGCCAGCACGGGTAACAGGGGGGGAGAGACCCAGTACTTC. Combining the CDR3 with reference TRBV5-4 and TRBJ2-5 gives the whole variable domain ETGVTQSPTHLIKTRGQQVTLRCSSQSGHNTVSWYQQALGQGPQFIFQYYREEENGRGNFPPRFSGLQFPNYSSELNVNALELDDSALYLCASTGNRGGETQYFGPGTRLLVL.

This chain uses TRBV10-3 with TRBJ2-3, with 11 bases identical to TRBD2. The CDR3 covers 15 residues. Trimming took 10 bases from V and 5 from J; bases not matched to a gene: 11. Germline lookup yields CDR1 ENHRY and CDR2 SYGVKD. CDR3 region: CATQLAGELGDTQYF. CDR3 nucleotides: TGTGCCACCCAACTAGCGGGAGAGCTCGGAGATACGCAGTATTTT.

The rearrangement links TRBV6-1 to TRBJ2-2, with D tentatively TRBD2 (6 bases). This CDR3 contains 15 residues. The ends were cut back, 5 bases at V and 1 base at J, with 11 bases in the middle. Germline V lookup: CDR1 MNHNS, CDR2 SASEGT. As DNA, the CDR3 is TGTGCCAGCAGTAGGGGACTTTTGAACACCGGGGAGCTGTTTTTT. Amino acid sequence: CASSRGLLNTGELFF.

This chain joins TRBV23-1 and TRBJ2-7; TRBD2 matches at 8 bases. TRBV23-1 is an ORF for which the function is uncertain. CDR3 length: 13 amino acids. J was trimmed by 3 bases and V by 9 bases; bases with no gene match: 7. In DNA form, the CDR3 reads TGCGCCAGACGTCGCGGGAGGTTCTACGAGCAGTACTTC. This gives the protein CARRRGRFYEQYF.

The chain recombines TRBV5-6 with TRBJ2-5, with 12 bases identical to TRBD1. The CDR3 spans 15 residues. CDR1 is SGHDT, CDR2 YYEEEE, per germline. The J segment lost 5 bases and the V segment lost 4 bases, leaving 6 bases of the junction unmatched. This CDR3 is CASSRGTGGRETQYF. CDR3 DNA: TGTGCCAGCAGCCGCGGGACAGGGGGCCGGGAGACCCAGTACTTC.

The chain combines TRBV28 with TRBJ2-3; TRBD2 aligns across 7 bases. With V trimmed by 7 bases and J by 3 bases, 10 bases remained unmatched. The CDR3 runs to 15 residues. Germline assignment: CDR1 MDHEN and CDR2 SYDVKM. DNA of the CDR3: TGTGCCAGCACCATCTCGGGCGGGGGAACAGATACGCAGTATTTT. This translates into CASTISGGGTDTQYF.

The chain couples TRBV6-6 to TRBJ2-2, with TRBD2 identical over 10 bases. Looked up from germline, CDR1 is MNHNY and CDR2 is SVGAGI (reference sequence). This CDR3 has 14 residues. V lost 7 bases, J lost 4 bases, and 3 bases stayed unmatched. CDR3 protein: CASKIAGGTGELFF. CDR3 bases: TGTGCCAGCAAAATAGCGGGAGGCACCGGGGAGCTGTTTTTT.

The chain employs TRBV5-5 and TRBJ2-7, with 8 bases aligning to TRBD1. Germline V CDR1 and CDR2: SGHKS, YYEKEE (reference sequence). This CDR3 spans 15 amino acids. V shed 2 bases, J shed 1 base, and the junction held 5 bases outside the gene matches. CDR3 sequence (DNA): TGTGCCAGCAGCTTTTTTGGACAGGGATCCTACGAGCAGTACTTC. It is translated as CASSFFGQGSYEQYF.

J is TRBJ2-1 and V is TRBV7-8; D may be TRBD2 (6 bases). Trimming took 5 bases from V and 7 from J, leaving 15 bases between them. Germline V gene sequence: CDR1 SGHVS, CDR2 FQNEAQ. The CDR3 loop spans 14 amino acids. The CDR3 protein is CASSPAGLSNEQFF. DNA for the CDR3: TGTGCCAGCAGCCCCGCGGGACTCTCGAATGAGCAGTTCTTC.

CDR3 coding DNA: TGCGCCAGCAGCTTGCGGGGACCTAAAGAGACCCAGTACTTC. Translation: CASSLRGPKETQYF. This chain uses TRBV5-1 with TRBJ2-5; D possibly uses TRBD1 or TRBD2 (5 bases each). Germline CDR1 reads SGHRS; CDR2 reads YFSETQ. The ends were cut back, 1 base at V and 3 bases at J, with 10 bases in the middle. The CDR3 has 14 residues.

The chain couples TRBV11-3 to TRBJ2-7; unclear D gene. Germline CDR1 is SGHNT and CDR2 is YENEEA. This CDR3 is built from 12 residues. Trimming shortened V by 5 bases and J by 2 bases, and 7 bases separated the two germline ends. The CDR3 here is CASSLKAYEQYF. In DNA form, the CDR3 reads TGTGCCAGCAGCCTAAAGGCCTACGAGCAGTACTTC.

The V and J genes are TRBV28 and TRBJ2-3, with D uncertain. Germline assignment: CDR1 MDHEN and CDR2 SYDVKM. The length of the CDR3 is 13 residues. V was shortened by 7 bases and J by 0 bases, with 8 bases between the two germline ends. CDR3 protein: CASIDGSTDTQYF. The DNA of the CDR3 is TGTGCCAGCATAGACGGTAGCACAGATACGCAGTATTTT.

This sequence joins TRBV15 and TRBJ2-1, with D perhaps assigned TRBD1 or TRBD2 (5 bases each). The length of the CDR3 is 13 residues. Trimming took 3 bases from V and 5 from J, leaving 8 bases between them. CDR1 LNHNV and CDR2 YYDKDF come from the germline V gene (reference sequence). Here the CDR3 DNA reads TGTGCCACCAGCAGCCAGGGAGACAATGAGCAGTTCTTC. This gives the protein CATSSQGDNEQFF.

V is TRBV2 and J is TRBJ2-1; D gene uncertain. Trimming removed 7 bases at V and 8 bases at J, with 6 bases between. Germline V gene sequence: CDR1 SNHLY, CDR2 FYNNEI. The CDR3 contains 10 residues. This CDR3 is CASTFHEQFF. Here the CDR3 DNA reads TGTGCCAGCACTTTCCATGAGCAGTTCTTC.

Here the CDR3 DNA reads TGTGCCAGCAGCTTGCCAGCGAACACCGGGGAGCTGTTTTTT. Encoded protein: CASSLPANTGELFF. The chain recombines TRBV11-3 with TRBJ2-2; D remains unclear. Germline V CDR1 and CDR2: SGHNT, YENEEA. V was cut by 3 bases and J by 0 bases, with 5 bases left in between. The CDR3 contains 14 residues. Full variable domain (missing parts from reference TRBV11-3 and TRBJ2-2): EAGVVQSPRYKIIEKKQPVAFWCNPISGHNTLYWYLQNLGQGPELLIRYENEEAVDDSQLPKDRFSAERLKGVDSTLKIQPAELGDSAVYLCASSLPANTGELFFGEGSRLTVL.

The table lists this clone with a few counts. The gene calls are TRBV6-6 and TRBJ2-5; tentative D call: TRBD2 (5 bases). V gave up 6 bases and J gave up 5 bases, with 16 bases separating them. CDR1 MNHNY and CDR2 SVGAGI come from the germline V gene (reference sequence). The CDR3 runs to 14 residues. The CDR3 is CASRVARELETQYF. In DNA form, the CDR3 reads TGTGCCAGCAGGGTAGCAAGGGAGTTGGAGACCCAGTACTTC.

This clone appeared once. The V and J genes are TRBV7-2 and TRBJ1-5; D is unresolved. Germline V gives CDR1 SGHTA, CDR2 FQGNSA. This CDR3 is built from 13 residues. Trimming pared 8 bases from V and 5 bases from J, leaving 13 bases between. The CDR3 is CASSLQSDQPQHF. CDR3 nucleotides: TGTGCCAGCTCCCTACAGTCCGATCAGCCCCAGCATTTT.

The gene calls are TRBV20-1 and TRBJ2-1, with unresolved D. The V and J ends lost 0 bases and 5 bases respectively, with 2 bases between them. Germline CDR1 is DFQATT and CDR2 is SNEGSKA (reference sequence). The CDR3 spans 11 residues. The CDR3 loop reads CSARENNEQFF. Here the CDR3 DNA reads TGCAGTGCTAGAGAGAACAATGAGCAGTTCTTC.

This chain links TRBV30 with TRBJ2-1; perhaps TRBD2 as D (6 bases). The V end lost 5 bases, the J end lost 4 bases, and 12 bases lay between the germline ends. The CDR3 spans 13 residues. Germline loops: CDR1 GTSNPN, CDR2 SVGIG (reference sequence). The CDR3 protein is CAWGRLAYNEQFF. In nucleotides, the CDR3 is TGTGCCTGGGGGAGGCTAGCTTACAATGAGCAGTTCTTC. Full variable domain (missing parts from reference TRBV30 and TRBJ2-1): SQTIHQWPATLVQPVGSPLSLECTVEGTSNPNLYWYRQAAGRGLQLLFYSVGIGQISSEVPQNLSASRPQDRQFILSSKKLLLSDSGFYLCAWGRLAYNEQFFGPGTRLTVL.

This chain joins TRBV5-1 and TRBJ2-1; TRBD2 matches at 10 bases. After removal of 3 bases from V and 3 bases from J, the junction contained 3 bases not matched to a gene. CDR3 length: 15 residues. Germline CDR1 reads SGHRS; CDR2 reads YFSETQ. The CDR3 spells CASSWASGSYNEQFF. The CDR3 nucleotides read TGCGCCAGCAGCTGGGCTAGCGGGAGCTACAATGAGCAGTTCTTC.

This chain links TRBV18 with TRBJ1-4; 7 positions agree with TRBD1. V gave up 3 bases and J gave up 8 bases; unmatched junction bases: 6. CDR1 KGHSH and CDR2 LQKENI come from the germline V gene. The CDR3 runs 14 residues. The CDR3, as DNA: TGTGCCAGCTCACCCTCGGGACAGCAAGAAAAACTGTTTTTT. Protein sequence: CASSPSGQQEKLFF.

The V call is TRBV5-1, the J call TRBJ1-2; 10 bases map to TRBD1. This CDR3 has 14 residues. Germline V gene lookup returns CDR1 SGHRS and CDR2 YFSETQ. Germline trimming cut 6 bases from V and 6 bases from J; bases unmatched to any gene: 8. Here the CDR3 DNA reads TGCGCCAGCAACACCGGACAGGGGGATCATGGCTACACCTTC. Protein: CASNTGQGDHGYTF.

This clone has more than one count but fewer than ten. This chain joins TRBV7-2 and TRBJ1-2; D may be TRBD1 (5 bases). V was shortened by 3 bases and J by 2 bases, with 7 bases between the two germline ends. CDR3 length: 13 residues. Germline-derived CDR1 and CDR2 are SGHTA and FQGNSA. The CDR3: CASSFPGNYGYTF. The CDR3 nucleotides are TGTGCCAGCAGCTTTCCAGGGAACTATGGCTACACCTTC. Complete variable domain (other parts from reference TRBV7-2 and TRBJ1-2): GAGVSQSPSNKVTEKGKDVELRCDPISGHTALYWYRQSLGQGLEFLIYFQGNSAPDKSGLPSDRFSAERTGGSVSTLTIQRTQQEDSAVYLCASSFPGNYGYTFGSGTRLTVV.